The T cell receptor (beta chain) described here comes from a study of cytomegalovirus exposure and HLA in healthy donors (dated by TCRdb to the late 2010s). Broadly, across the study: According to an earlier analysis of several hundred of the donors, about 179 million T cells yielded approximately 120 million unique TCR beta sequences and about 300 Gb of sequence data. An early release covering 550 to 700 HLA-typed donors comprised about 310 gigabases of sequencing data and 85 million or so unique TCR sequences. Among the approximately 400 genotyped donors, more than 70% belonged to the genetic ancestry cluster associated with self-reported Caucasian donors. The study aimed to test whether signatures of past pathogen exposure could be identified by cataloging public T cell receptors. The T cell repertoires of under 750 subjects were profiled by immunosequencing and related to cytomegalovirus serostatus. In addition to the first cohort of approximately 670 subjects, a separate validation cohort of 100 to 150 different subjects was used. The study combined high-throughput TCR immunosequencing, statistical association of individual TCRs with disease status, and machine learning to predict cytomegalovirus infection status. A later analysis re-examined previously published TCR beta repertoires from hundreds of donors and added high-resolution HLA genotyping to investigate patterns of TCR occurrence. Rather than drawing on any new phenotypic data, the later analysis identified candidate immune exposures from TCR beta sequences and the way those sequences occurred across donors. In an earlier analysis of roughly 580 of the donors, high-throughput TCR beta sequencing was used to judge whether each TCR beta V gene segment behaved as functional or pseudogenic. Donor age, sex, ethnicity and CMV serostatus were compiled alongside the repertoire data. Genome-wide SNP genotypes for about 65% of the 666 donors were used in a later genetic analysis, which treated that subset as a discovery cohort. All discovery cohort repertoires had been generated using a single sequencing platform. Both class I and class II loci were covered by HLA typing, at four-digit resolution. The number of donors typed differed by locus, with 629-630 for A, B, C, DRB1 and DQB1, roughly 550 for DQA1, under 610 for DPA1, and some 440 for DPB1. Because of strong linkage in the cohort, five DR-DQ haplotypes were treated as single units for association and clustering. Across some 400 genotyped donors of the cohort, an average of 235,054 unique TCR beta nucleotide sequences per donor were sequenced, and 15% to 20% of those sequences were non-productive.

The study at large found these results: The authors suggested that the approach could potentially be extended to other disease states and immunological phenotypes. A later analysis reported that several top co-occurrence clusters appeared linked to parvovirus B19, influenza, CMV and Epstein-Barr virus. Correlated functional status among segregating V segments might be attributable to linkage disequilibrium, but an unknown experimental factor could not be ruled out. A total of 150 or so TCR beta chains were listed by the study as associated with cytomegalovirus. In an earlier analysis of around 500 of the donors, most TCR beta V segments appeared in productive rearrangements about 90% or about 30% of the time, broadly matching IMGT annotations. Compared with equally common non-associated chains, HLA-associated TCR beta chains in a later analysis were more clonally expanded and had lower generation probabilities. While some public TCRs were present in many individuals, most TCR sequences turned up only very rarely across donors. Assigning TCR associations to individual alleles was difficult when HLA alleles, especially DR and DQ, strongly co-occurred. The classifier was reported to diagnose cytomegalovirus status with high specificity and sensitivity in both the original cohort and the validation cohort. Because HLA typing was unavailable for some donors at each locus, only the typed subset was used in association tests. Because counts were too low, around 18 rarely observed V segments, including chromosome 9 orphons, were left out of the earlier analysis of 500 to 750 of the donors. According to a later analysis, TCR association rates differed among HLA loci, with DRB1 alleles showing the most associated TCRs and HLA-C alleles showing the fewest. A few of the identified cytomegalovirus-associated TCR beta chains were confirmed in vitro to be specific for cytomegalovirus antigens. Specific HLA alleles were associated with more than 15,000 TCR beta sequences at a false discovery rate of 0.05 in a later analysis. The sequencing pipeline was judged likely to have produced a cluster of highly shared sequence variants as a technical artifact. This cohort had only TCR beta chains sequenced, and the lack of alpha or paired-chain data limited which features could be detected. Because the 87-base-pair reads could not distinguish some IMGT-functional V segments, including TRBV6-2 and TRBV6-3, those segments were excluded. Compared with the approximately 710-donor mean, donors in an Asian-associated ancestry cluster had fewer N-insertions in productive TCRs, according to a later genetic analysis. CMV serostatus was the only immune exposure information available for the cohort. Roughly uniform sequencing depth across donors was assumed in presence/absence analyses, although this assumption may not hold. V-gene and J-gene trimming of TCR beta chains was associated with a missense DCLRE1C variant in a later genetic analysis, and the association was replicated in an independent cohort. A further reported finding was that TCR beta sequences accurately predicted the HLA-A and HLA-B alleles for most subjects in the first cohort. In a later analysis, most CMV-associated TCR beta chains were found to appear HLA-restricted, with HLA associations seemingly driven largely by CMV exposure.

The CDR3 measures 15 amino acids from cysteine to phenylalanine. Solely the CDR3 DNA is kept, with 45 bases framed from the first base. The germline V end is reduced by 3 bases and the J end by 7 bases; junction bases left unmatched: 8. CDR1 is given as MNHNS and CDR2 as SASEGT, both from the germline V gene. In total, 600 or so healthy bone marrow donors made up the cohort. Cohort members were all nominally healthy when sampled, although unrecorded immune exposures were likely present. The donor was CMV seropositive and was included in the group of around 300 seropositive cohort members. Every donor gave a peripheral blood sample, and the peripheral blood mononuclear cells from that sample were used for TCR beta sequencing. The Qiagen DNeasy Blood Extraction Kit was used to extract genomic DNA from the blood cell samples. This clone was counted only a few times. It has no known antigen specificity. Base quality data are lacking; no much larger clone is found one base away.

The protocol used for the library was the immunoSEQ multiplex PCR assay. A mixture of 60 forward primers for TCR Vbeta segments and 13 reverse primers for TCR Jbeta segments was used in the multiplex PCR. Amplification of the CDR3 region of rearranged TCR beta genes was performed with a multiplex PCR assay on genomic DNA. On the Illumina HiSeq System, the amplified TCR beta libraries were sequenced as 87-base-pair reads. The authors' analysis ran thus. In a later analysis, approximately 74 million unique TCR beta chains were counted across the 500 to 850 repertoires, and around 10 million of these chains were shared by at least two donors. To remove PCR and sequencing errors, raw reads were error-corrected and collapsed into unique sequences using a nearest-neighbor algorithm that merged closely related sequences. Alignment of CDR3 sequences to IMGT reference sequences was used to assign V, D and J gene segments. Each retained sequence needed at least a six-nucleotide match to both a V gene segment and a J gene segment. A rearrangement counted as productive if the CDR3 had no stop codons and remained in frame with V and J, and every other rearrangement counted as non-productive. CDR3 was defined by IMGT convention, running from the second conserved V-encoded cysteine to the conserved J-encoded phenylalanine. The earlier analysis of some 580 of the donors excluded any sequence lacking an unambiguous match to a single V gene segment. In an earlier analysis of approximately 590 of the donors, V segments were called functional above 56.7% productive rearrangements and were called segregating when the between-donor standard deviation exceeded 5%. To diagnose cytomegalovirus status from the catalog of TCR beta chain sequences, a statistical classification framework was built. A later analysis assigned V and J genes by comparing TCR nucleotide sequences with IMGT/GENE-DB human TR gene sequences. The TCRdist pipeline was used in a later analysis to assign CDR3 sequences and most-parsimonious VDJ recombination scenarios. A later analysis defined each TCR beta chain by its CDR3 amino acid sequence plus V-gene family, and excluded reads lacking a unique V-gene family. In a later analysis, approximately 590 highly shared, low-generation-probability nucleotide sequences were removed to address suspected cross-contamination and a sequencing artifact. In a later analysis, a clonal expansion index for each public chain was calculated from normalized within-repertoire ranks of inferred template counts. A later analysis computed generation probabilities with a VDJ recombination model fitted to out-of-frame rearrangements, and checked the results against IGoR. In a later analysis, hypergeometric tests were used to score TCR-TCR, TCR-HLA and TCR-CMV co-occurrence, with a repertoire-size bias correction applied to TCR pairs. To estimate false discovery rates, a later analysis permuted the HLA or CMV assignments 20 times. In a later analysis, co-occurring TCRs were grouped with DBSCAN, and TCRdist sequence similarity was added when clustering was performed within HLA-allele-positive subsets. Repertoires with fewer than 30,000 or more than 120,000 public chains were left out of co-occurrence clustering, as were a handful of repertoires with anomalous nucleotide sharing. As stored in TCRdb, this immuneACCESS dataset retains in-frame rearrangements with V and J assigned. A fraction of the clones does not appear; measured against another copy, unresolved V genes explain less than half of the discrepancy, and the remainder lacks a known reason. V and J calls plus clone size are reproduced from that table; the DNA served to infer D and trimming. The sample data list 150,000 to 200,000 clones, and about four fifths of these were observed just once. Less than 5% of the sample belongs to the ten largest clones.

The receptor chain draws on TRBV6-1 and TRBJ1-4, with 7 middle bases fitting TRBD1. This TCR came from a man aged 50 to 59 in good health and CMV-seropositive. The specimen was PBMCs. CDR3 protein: CASSDRGSVSEKLFF. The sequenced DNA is TGTGCCAGCAGTGACAGGGGGTCTGTTTCTGAAAAACTGTTTTTT.